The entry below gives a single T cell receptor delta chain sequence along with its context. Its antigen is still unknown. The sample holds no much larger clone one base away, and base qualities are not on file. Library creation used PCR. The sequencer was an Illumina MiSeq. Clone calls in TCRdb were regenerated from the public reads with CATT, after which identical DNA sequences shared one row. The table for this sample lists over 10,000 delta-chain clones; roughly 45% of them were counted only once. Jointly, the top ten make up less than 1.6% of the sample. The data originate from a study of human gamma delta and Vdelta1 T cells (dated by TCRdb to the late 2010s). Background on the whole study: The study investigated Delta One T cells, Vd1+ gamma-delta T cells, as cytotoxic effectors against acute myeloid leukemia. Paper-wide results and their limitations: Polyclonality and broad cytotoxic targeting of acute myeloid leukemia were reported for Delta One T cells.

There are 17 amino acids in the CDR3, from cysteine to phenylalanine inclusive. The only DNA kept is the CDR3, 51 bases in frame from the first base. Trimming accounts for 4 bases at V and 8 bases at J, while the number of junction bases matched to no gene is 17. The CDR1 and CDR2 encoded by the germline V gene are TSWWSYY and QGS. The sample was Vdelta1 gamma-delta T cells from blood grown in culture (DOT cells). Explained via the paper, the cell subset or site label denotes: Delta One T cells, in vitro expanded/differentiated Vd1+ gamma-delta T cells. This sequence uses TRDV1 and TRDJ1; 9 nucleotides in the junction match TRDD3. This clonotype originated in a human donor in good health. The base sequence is TGTGCTCTTGGGGTCCCGCCGTGTACTGGGGGAAGATTCAAACTCATCTTT. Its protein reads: CALGVPPCTGGRFKLIF.